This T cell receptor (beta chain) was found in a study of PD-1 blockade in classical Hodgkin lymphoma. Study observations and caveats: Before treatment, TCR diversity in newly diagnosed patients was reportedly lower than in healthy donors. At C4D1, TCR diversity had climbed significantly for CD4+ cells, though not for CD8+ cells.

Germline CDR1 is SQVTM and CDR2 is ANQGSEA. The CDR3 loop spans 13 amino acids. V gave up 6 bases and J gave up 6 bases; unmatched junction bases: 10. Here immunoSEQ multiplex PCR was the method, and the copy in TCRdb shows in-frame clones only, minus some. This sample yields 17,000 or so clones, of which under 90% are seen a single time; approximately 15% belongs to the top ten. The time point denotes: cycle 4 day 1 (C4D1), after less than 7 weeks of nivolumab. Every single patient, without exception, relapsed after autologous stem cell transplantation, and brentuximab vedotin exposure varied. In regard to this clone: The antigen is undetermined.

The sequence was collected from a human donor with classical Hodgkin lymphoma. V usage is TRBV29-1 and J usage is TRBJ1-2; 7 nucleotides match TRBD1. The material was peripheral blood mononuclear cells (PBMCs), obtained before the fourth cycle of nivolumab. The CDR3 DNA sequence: TGCAGCGTCGAAATCCGGGACAGCGATGGCTACACCTTC. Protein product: CSVEIRDSDGYTF.